The rows below give T cell receptor beta chains drawn from one sample of a study of a mutant IDH1 vaccine in newly diagnosed glioma. The protocol was immunoSEQ multiplex PCR, while the TCRdb copy is restricted to in-frame clones and leaves out a portion. The data show about 51,000 clones, with around 80% seen just once and around 2% held by the top ten. No antigen has been assigned to these receptors. Source: PBMCs, taken from a glioma patient whose treatment included an IDH1 peptide vaccine. These receptors all come from a woman aged 40 to 50 with glioma. The CDR3 runs from the conserved cysteine through the conserved F or W. D genes are given only for firm matches. Clone sizes are given selectively: once, few, many, or a class where the clone is expanded.

size,V,J,D,CDR3,DNA
once,TRBV19,TRBJ2-7,-,CASSWDKDYEQYF,TGTGCCAGTAGTTGGGACAAGGACTACGAGCAGTACTTC
once,TRBV19,TRBJ1-2,TRBD1,CASSITGQNYGYTF,TGTGCCAGTAGTATTACGGGACAGAACTATGGCTACACCTTC
-,TRBV7-7,TRBJ1-3,-,CASSPGAHSGNTIYF,TGTGCTAGCAGCCCCGGGGCTCACTCTGGAAACACCATATATTTT
-,TRBV2,TRBJ2-1,-,CASSGARNEQFF,TGTGCCAGCTCGGGGGCCCGCAATGAGCAGTTCTTC
-,TRBV7-2,TRBJ1-2,-,CASSLGGQVYGYTF,TGTGCCAGCAGCTTAGGCGGGCAGGTCTATGGCTACACCTTC
-,TRBV27,TRBJ1-4,TRBD1,CASSLTGTNEKLFF,TGTGCCAGCAGTTTGACAGGGACTAATGAAAAACTGTTTTTT
few,TRBV30,TRBJ1-2,-,CAWSGRGTSYGYTF,TGTGCCTGGAGTGGTCGGGGGACTAGCTATGGCTACACCTTC
-,TRBV5-8,TRBJ1-2,TRBD1,CASSPRGPNYGYTF,TGTGCCAGCAGCCCAAGGGGGCCGAACTATGGCTACACCTTC
-,TRBV15,TRBJ2-5,-,CATSRVEETQYF,TGTGCCACCAGCAGAGTCGAAGAGACCCAGTACTTC
-,TRBV6-1,TRBJ1-4,-,CASRGQGEKLFF,TGTGCCAGCAGGGGGCAGGGGGAAAAACTGTTTTTT
-,TRBV9,TRBJ2-1,TRBD2,CASSGVGGGYNEQFF,TGTGCCAGCAGCGGGGTGGGCGGGGGGTACAATGAGCAGTTCTTC
-,TRBV7-6,TRBJ2-5,-,CASSLGSETQYF,TGTGCCAGCAGCTTAGGATCGGAGACCCAGTACTTC
-,TRBV5-1,TRBJ1-6,-,CASSLVRNSPLHF,TGCGCCAGCAGCTTAGTCAGAAATTCACCCCTCCACTTT
once,TRBV29-1,TRBJ2-7,-,CRPAGYEQYF,TGCAGGCCCGCGGGGTACGAGCAGTACTTC
-,TRBV29-1,TRBJ2-7,-,CSVVEGVDEQYF,TGCAGCGTTGTTGAGGGAGTCGACGAGCAGTACTTC
-,TRBV2,TRBJ2-1,-,CASSEGQAYEQFF,TGTGCCAGCAGTGAAGGACAGGCCTATGAGCAGTTCTTC
once,TRBV5-1,TRBJ1-3,TRBD1,CASSLEPRGIGNTIYF,TGCGCCAGCAGCTTGGAGCCCAGGGGGATTGGAAACACCATATATTTT
few,TRBV10-3,TRBJ1-3,-,CAIRTDSSGNTIYF,TGTGCCATCAGGACAGATTCCTCTGGAAACACCATATATTTT
-,TRBV5-1,TRBJ2-2,-,CASSLLRLGTGELFF,TGCGCCAGCAGCTTGTTGCGTTTGGGGACCGGGGAGCTGTTTTTT
-,TRBV13,TRBJ2-2,TRBD2,CASSLGLWTSGGATGELFF,TGTGCCAGCAGCTTAGGCCTATGGACTAGCGGGGGGGCCACCGGGGAGCTGTTTTTT
-,TRBV10-2,TRBJ1-4,-,CASSARLKGLNEKLFF,TGCGCCAGCAGTGCGAGATTGAAGGGCCTTAATGAAAAACTGTTTTTT
-,TRBV19,TRBJ2-7,-,CASKGRNFYEQYF,TGTGCCAGTAAAGGTCGGAACTTCTACGAGCAGTACTTC
-,TRBV27,TRBJ1-5,-,CASRSPGLNQPQHF,TGTGCCAGCAGGTCACCAGGGCTCAATCAGCCCCAGCATTTT
-,TRBV6-1,TRBJ2-7,-,CASSLRSGSSYEQYF,TGTGCCAGCAGTCTTAGGTCAGGGAGCTCCTACGAGCAGTACTTC
-,TRBV5-4,TRBJ1-2,TRBD1,CASSIPTGTEGGYTF,TGTGCCAGCAGCATACCGACAGGGACGGAGGGTGGCTACACCTTC
-,TRBV9,TRBJ2-5,-,CASSASFRDYQETQYF,TGTGCCAGCAGCGCCAGTTTCCGGGACTACCAAGAGACCCAGTACTTC
-,TRBV9,TRBJ1-6,-,CASSVSGNSPLHF,TGTGCCAGCAGCGTGTCGGGTAATTCACCCCTCCACTTT